The clone carrying this T cell receptor beta chain was detected many times. The antigen remains undetermined. The sample is drawn from a study of early T cells in non-severe SARS-CoV-2 infection. Across the whole study: Sequencing input comprised bulk RNA from unsorted whole blood; chain pairing was not available. Notes on the study in general: VDJdb-based matching was biased toward anti-spike CD8 responses and missed private and CD4 specificities.

Individual cDNA molecules received unique molecular identifiers during library preparation. TCRdb reprocessed the 5' RACE reads with MiXCR, giving one entry per CDR3 protein. The table shows 87,000 or so distinct CDR3 sequences, with roughly an eighth occurring only once. This receptor was identified in an adult who was a healthcare worker with PCR-confirmed SARS-CoV-2 infection or an uninfected control (not recorded which). Sequenced: whole blood.

The CDR3 loop reads CSVWEAGGQREHF. The CDR3, as DNA: TGCAGCGTCTGGGAGGCAGGGGGGCAGAGGGAGCATTTT. The V and J genes are TRBV29-1 and TRBJ1-5; 7 bases are a match to TRBD1. There are 13 residues in the CDR3. Trimming removed 6 bases from V and 14 bases from J; junction bases left unmatched: 16. Looked up from germline, CDR1 is SQVTM and CDR2 is ANQGSEA.